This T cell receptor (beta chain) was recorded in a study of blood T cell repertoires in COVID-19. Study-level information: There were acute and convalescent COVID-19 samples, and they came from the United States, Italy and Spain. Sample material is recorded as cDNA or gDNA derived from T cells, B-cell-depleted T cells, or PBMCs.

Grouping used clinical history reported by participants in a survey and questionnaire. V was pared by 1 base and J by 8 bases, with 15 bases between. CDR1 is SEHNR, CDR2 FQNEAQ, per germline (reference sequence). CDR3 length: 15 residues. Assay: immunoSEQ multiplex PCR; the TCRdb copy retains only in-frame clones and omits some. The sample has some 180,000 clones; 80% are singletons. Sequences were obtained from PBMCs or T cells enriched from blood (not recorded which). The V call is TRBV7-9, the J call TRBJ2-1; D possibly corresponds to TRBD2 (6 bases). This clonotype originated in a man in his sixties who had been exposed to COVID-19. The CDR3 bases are TGTGCCAGCAGCTTAGACGGCGGGATTCGTGATGAGCAGTTCTTC. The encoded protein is CASSLDGGIRDEQFF.